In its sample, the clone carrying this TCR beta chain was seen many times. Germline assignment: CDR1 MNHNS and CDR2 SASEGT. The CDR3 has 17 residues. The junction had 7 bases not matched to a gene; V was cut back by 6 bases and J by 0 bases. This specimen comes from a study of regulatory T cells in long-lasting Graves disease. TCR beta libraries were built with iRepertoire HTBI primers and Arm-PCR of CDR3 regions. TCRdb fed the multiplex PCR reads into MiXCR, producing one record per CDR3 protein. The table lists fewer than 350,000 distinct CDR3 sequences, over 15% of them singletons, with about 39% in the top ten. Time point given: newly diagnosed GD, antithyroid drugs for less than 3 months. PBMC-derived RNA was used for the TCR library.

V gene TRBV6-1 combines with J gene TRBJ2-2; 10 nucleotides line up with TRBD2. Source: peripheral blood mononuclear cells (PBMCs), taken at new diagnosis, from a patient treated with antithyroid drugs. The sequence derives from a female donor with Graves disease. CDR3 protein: CASSPPGLAANTGELFF. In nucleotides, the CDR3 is TGTGCCAGCAGCCCTCCAGGACTAGCGGCGAACACCGGGGAGCTGTTTTTT.